This is a list of T cell receptor beta chains from one sample in a study of blood T cells in healthy people across ages. Each CDR3 protein is one row after TCRdb ran MiXCR on the 5' RACE reads. This repertoire shows fewer than 2,000,000 distinct CDR3 sequences, around 35% found once; its top ten account for about 11%. The sample taken for sequencing was blood. The receptor source for this set is a woman aged 25 to 39 in good health. CDR3s include the opening cysteine and the closing phenylalanine or tryptophan. The order of the fields is clone size, D gene, V gene, J gene, CDR3 DNA, CDR3 protein. A D gene is named only where the DNA matches it firmly. The size field is filled for only some rows; it gives once, few, many or a size class.

NA	TRBD1	TRBV2	TRBJ2-1	TGTGCCATCCTCCGGGACAGGGTCTACAATGAGCAGTTCTTC	CAILRDRVYNEQFF
NA	NA	TRBV6-4	TRBJ2-3	TGTGCCAGCAGTGACTCGCCCGGGTTCACAGATACGCAGTATTTT	CASSDSPGFTDTQYF
few	TRBD1	TRBV27	TRBJ2-7	TGTGCCAGTGGTTTGGGACAGACCTACGAGCAGTACTTC	CASGLGQTYEQYF
NA	TRBD1	TRBV29-1	TRBJ1-2	TGCAGCGCCGAAAACCGGGACAGGGATTCCTATGGCTACACCTTC	CSAENRDRDSYGYTF
many	TRBD2	TRBV10-3	TRBJ2-7	TGTGCCATCAGTGACCCTTCCCGGACTAGCGTCTACGAGCAGTACTTC	CAISDPSRTSVYEQYF
NA	NA	TRBV28	TRBJ1-1	TGTGCCAGCAGTTTCGAGGCACTCATGAACACTGAAGCTTTCTTT	CASSFEALMNTEAFF
NA	NA	TRBV4-1	TRBJ2-7	TGCGCCAGCAGCCAACCCAGCGGGTCGCGGGGTAGCAGCTCCTACAATGAGCAGTACTTC	CASSQPSGSRGSSSYNEQYF
few	TRBD1	TRBV27	TRBJ2-7	TGTGCCAGCAGCGGGTCGACAGGGGGCATTAACGAGCAGTACTTC	CASSGSTGGINEQYF
NA	NA	TRBV15	TRBJ1-2	TGTGCCACCAGCTGGGAGCGAAAGGGTGGCTACACCTTC	CATSWERKGGYTF
NA	TRBD2	TRBV9	TRBJ2-7	TGTGCCAGCAGCGCTTCTAGCGGGAGAGCCTACGAGCAGTACTTC	CASSASSGRAYEQYF
NA	TRBD1	TRBV20-1	TRBJ2-3	TGCAGTGCTAGCGGACAGGGCCGGAGCACAGATACGCAGTATTTT	CSASGQGRSTDTQYF
NA	TRBD1	TRBV10-3	TRBJ2-4	TGTGCCATCAAAAAGACAGGGTCAAACTACGGGCAGTACTTC	CAIKKTGSNYGQYF
once	NA	TRBV3-1	TRBJ2-5	TGTGCCAGCAGCCGCCCATCTTATGACAATCAAGAGACGGCCCAGTACTTC	CASSRPSYDNQETAQYF
NA	NA	TRBV3-1	TRBJ2-3	TGTGCCAGCAGCCAAGGTTTAGGACTCCGCACAGATACGCAGTATTTT	CASSQGLGLRTDTQYF
NA	TRBD1	TRBV7-2	TRBJ2-5	TGTGCCAGCAGCTTAGTGGCGACAGGGGGAACCCAGTACTTC	CASSLVATGGTQYF
few	TRBD2	TRBV28	TRBJ2-7	TGTGCCAGCAGTTTAGGACTAGCGGGAGGGCCGTCTCGAGAGCAGTACTTC	CASSLGLAGGPSREQYF
NA	NA	TRBV28	TRBJ2-3	TGTGCCATCAGGCGTGGAGATACGCAGTATTTT	CAIRRGDTQYF
NA	NA	TRBV3-1	TRBJ1-5	TGTGCCAGCAGCCAAGATCCAAGGGGTCAGCCCCAGCATTTT	CASSQDPRGQPQHF
few	NA	TRBV12-3/TRBV12-4	TRBJ2-3	TGTGCCAGCAGACCCACCCCGGGACCTACTTTCGAGCCCACGCAGTATTTT	CASRPTPGPTFEPTQYF
NA	NA	TRBV20-1	TRBJ1-5	TGCAGTGCTAGTTTGGGGGAGCAGCCCCGGCATTTT	CSASLGEQPRHF
NA	NA	TRBV27	TRBJ2-1	TGTGCCAGCAGTTGGGCAGGGGCGGAGGGCACCTACAATGAGCAGTTCTTC	CASSWAGAEGTYNEQFF
NA	NA	TRBV7-2	TRBJ1-5	TGTGCCAGCAGCTTAGCCTCCCTCAGCAATCAGCCCCAGCATTTT	CASSLASLSNQPQHF
NA	NA	TRBV12-3/TRBV12-4	TRBJ2-2	TGTGCCAGCAGTACTTATGGGACACTTAACACCGGGGAGCTGTTTTTT	CASSTYGTLNTGELFF
NA	NA	TRBV5-1	TRBJ2-2	TGCGCCAGCAGCCTAAACTTTCAAACAAGGGACACCGGGGAGCTGTTTTTT	CASSLNFQTRDTGELFF
NA	NA	TRBV3-1	TRBJ2-7	TGTGCCAGCAGCCAGGGTTTCCAGGGGTTCTCCTACGAGCAGTACTTC	CASSQGFQGFSYEQYF
once	NA	TRBV7-9	TRBJ1-2	TGTGCCAGCAGCTCGTTAGGGGAAGGTACTAATGGCTACACCTTC	CASSSLGEGTNGYTF
few	NA	TRBV20-1	TRBJ2-6	TGCAGTGCTAGAGGAAACTCTTGGGCCAACGTCCTGACTTTC	CSARGNSWANVLTF
NA	TRBD2	TRBV20-1	TRBJ2-3	TGCAGTGCTACTAGCGGGAGGGCCACAGATACGCAGTATTTT	CSATSGRATDTQYF
many	TRBD2	TRBV5-1	TRBJ2-7	TGCGCCAGCAGCACCCGGACCGGGACTAGCTATAACGAGCAGTACTTC	CASSTRTGTSYNEQYF
many	TRBD2	TRBV15	TRBJ2-5	TGTGCCACCAGCAATCAACTAGCGGGGGTAGGAGAGACCCAGTACTTC	CATSNQLAGVGETQYF
few	TRBD1	TRBV7-8	TRBJ1-4	TGTGCCAGCAGCTTAGCAGGGGGCGAAGCTAATGAAAAACTGTTTTTT	CASSLAGGEANEKLFF
few	TRBD1	TRBV27	TRBJ2-7	TGTGCCAGCAGTGGACAGGGTTACTACGAGCAGTACTTC	CASSGQGYYEQYF
NA	TRBD1	TRBV7-8	TRBJ1-2	TGTGCCAGCAGCTTACGGGACAGATCACACACCTTC	CASSLRDRSHTF
few	TRBD1	TRBV29-1	TRBJ2-3	TGCAGCGTCCCAAGGGACAGTTCTACAGATACGCAGTATTTT	CSVPRDSSTDTQYF
few	TRBD2	TRBV7-2	TRBJ2-1	TGTGCCAGCAGAAGAAGCGGGACCCGCTACAATGAGCAGTTCTTC	CASRRSGTRYNEQFF
many	NA	TRBV20-1	TRBJ2-1	TGCAGTGCTAGTCAAACGGGGGGCCCCTCCTACAATGAGCAGTTCTTC	CSASQTGGPSYNEQFF
NA	NA	TRBV12-3/TRBV12-4	TRBJ2-7	TGTGCCAGCAGTTTGGGACGGGGCCTACGAAAGCAGTACTTC	CASSLGRGLRKQYF
many	NA	TRBV4-2	TRBJ2-7	TGTGCCAGCAGCCAAGACAGTGACGGGACAAAGTACTTC	CASSQDSDGTKYF
NA	NA	TRBV27	TRBJ2-3	TGTGCCAGCAGTCCCCTCCGGAGAGAGGGCACAGATACGCAGTATTTT	CASSPLRREGTDTQYF
NA	TRBD2	TRBV20-1	TRBJ2-3	TGCAGTGCTAGGGTCGGGACTAGCGGGACGGGGGATACGCAGTATTTT	CSARVGTSGTGDTQYF
many	NA	TRBV10-3	TRBJ2-7	TGTGCCATCAGTGAGTCGAAGGGACACTACCCCTGGGAGCAGTACTTC	CAISESKGHYPWEQYF
few	NA	TRBV6-2/TRBV6-3	TRBJ2-3	TGTGCCAGCAGTTACCAGCTCCGGGATACGCAGTATTTT	CASSYQLRDTQYF